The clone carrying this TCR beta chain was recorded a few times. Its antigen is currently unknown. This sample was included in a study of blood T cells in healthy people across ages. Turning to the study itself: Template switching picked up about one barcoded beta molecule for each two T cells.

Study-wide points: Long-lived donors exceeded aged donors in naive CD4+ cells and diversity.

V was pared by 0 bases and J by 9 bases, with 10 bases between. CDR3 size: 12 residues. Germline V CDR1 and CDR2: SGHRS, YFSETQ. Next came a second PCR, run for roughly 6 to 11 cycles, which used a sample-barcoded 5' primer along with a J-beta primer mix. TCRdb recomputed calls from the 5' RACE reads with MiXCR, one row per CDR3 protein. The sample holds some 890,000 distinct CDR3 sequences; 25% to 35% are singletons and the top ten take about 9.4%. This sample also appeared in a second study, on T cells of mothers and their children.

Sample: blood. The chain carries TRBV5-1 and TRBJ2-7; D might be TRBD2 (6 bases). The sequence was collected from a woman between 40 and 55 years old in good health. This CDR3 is CASSLAGRGQYF. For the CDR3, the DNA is TGCGCCAGCAGCTTGGCGGGGCGGGGGCAGTACTTC.